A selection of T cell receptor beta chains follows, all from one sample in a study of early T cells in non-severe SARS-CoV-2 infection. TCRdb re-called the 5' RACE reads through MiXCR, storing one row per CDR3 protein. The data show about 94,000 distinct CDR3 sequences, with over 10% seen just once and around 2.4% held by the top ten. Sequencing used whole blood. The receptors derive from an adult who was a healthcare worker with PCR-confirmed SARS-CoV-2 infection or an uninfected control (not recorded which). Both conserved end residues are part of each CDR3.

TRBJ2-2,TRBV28,CASSPPQGTGELFF
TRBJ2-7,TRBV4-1,CASSQEATVTYEQYF
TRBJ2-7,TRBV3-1,CASAAHSLAASSYEQYF
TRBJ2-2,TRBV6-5,CASSYMGQTNTGELFF
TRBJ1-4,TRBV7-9,CASSPPGAANEKLFF
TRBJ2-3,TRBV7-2,CASTYAGAGGPEDTQYF
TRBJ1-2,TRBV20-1,CSARDSEGTYFNYGYTF
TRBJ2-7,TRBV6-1,CASSAGLAGGAYEQYF
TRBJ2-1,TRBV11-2,CASSFFGGAYNEQFF
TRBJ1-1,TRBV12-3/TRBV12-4,CASSFVAVNTEAFF
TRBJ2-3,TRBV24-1,CATSDPGLAGTDTQYF
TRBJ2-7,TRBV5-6,CASSPGTGHYEQYF
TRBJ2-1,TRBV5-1,CASSLGAVYSYNEQFF
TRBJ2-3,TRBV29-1,CSVGQALSTDTQYF
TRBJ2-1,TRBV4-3,CASSQHLGVRPKGGSSYNEQFF
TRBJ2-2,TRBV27,CASSLLSTGELFF
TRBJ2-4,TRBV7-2,CASTQGQGRGQYF
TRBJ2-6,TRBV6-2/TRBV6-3,CASSYSRQGSSGANVLTF
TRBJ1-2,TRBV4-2,CASSQDRQVGGYTF
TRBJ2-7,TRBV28,CASSPLPKTESSYEQYF
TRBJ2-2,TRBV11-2,CASTEKAGGHTGELFF
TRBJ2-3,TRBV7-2,CASSSKVPDTQYF
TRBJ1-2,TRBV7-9,CASSAGTVNYGYTF
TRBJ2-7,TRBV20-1,CSARTMGTGWVREQYF
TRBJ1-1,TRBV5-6,CASSLTSGVTEAFF
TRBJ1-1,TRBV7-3,CASSLNQGRAEAFF
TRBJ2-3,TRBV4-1,CASSQGAVGGRRPLRTDTQYF
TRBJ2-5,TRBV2,CASTGNQETQYF
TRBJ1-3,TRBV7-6,CASSLGPGRRDTIYF